A single T cell receptor (beta chain) is shown here with its context. Sequencing was performed with immunoSEQ multiplex PCR; in TCRdb, only in-frame clones are kept and a portion is missing. The table records several thousand clones, roughly 60% of them present only once. The data were taken from a study of sequential checkpoint blockade in melanoma. Looking at the study overall: Randomization was 1:1 between first-line nivolumab→ipilimumab and ipilimumab→nivolumab.

The treatment here: randomized to nivolumab then ipilimumab (arm A) or the reverse (arm B). Patients had received no earlier DNA-damaging chemotherapy. The V end lost 1 base, the J end lost 3 bases, and 7 bases lay between the germline ends. The CDR3 contains 14 residues. Germline lookup yields CDR1 SQVTM and CDR2 ANQGSEA. This chain uses TRBV29-1 with TRBJ2-6; D remains ambiguous. This receptor was taken from a human patient with melanoma. Some clones in this sample may be carry-over from other donors' samples. The source material was CD8+ T cells sorted from blood (inferred from file names), sampled from a patient given nivolumab and ipilimumab in sequence. CDR3 region: CSVEAPGGANVLTF. CDR3 DNA sequence: TGCAGCGTTGAAGCCCCCGGTGGGGCCAACGTCCTGACTTTC.